The 27 T cell receptor beta chains listed next were all sequenced from one sample in a study of identical twins. TCRdb fed the 5' RACE reads into MiXCR, producing one record per CDR3 protein. Among 500,000 or so distinct CDR3 sequences listed, 22% were seen once. In addition, the sample was reused for a study of T cells expressing NK-cell markers.

The sequenced material came from CD4+ T cells sorted from blood. The source is a woman between 18 and 29 years old in good health.

This clonotype was seen more than once but under ten times. The chain employs TRBV12-3 or TRBV12-4 and TRBJ2-7; D gene unclear. The CDR3 loop spans 13 amino acids. Trimming shortened V by 3 bases and J by 3 bases, and 9 bases separated the two germline ends. In DNA, the CDR3 is TGTGCCAGCAGTTTCTACAGCCACTACGAGCAGTACTTC. Its protein is CASSFYSHYEQYF.

This clonotype was detected ten times or more. The genes are TRBV3-1 and TRBJ2-1; no clear D gene. Germline V gives CDR1 LGHDT, CDR2 YNNKEL (reference sequence). The CDR3 extends over 13 amino acids. V shed 4 bases and J shed 6 bases, with 10 bases lying between them. The CDR3 loop reads CASSRHFVNEQFF. CDR3 nucleotides: TGTGCCAGCAGCCGACACTTCGTCAATGAGCAGTTCTTC.

This clonotype was observed a few times. The rearrangement uses TRBV12-3 or TRBV12-4 and TRBJ1-3; D ambiguous. The CDR3 is 14 amino acids. V lost 6 bases and J lost 0, with 9 bases in between. In nucleotides, the CDR3 is TGTGCCAGCAGGGCCGACGTCTCTGGAAACACCATATATTTT. The encoded protein is CASRADVSGNTIYF.

This chain uses TRBV6-2 or TRBV6-3 with TRBJ2-1; TRBD2 aligns across 7 bases. V dropped 7 bases and J dropped 6; count of bases not matched to a gene: 18. The CDR3 loop spans 17 amino acids. Looked up from germline, CDR1 is MNHEY and CDR2 is SVGEGT. As DNA, the CDR3 is TGTGCCAGCACCCACCGGGCTACGCGGGAGAATGTCAATGAGCAGTTCTTC. Its translation: CASTHRATRENVNEQFF.

This sequence joins TRBV6-1 and TRBJ2-7; D not resolved. CDR3 size: 14 residues. Germline CDR1 is MNHNS and CDR2 is SASEGT. V was trimmed by 6 bases and J by 5 bases, leaving 17 bases between them. This chain's CDR3 is CASRPDTSRHEQYF. The CDR3 DNA reads as TGTGCCAGCAGACCCGACACTTCTCGTCACGAGCAGTACTTC.

Only a few counts were recorded for this clonotype. The CDR3 bases are TGTGCCAGCAGTCCCCGGCAGTTCCACGAGCAGTACTTC. Translation gives CASSPRQFHEQYF. The V call is TRBV12-3 or TRBV12-4, the J call TRBJ2-7; D not resolved. Trimming left V 5 bases short and J 5 bases short, with 13 bases between. The CDR3 spans 13 residues.

The chain couples TRBV7-2 to TRBJ2-5; the D call may be TRBD1 or TRBD2 (5 bases each). The V gene lost 1 base and the J gene lost 5 bases, with 11 bases spanning the gap. The CDR3 has 14 residues. Germline V gene lookup returns CDR1 SGHTA and CDR2 FQGNSA. The CDR3 nucleotides are TGTGCCAGCAGCTTAGTAGCCTGGGGGGAGACCCAGTACTTC. It yields the protein CASSLVAWGETQYF.

The CDR3 sequence is CASTDRGRPDTQYF. For the CDR3, the DNA is TGCGCCAGCACCGACCGAGGGAGGCCAGATACGCAGTATTTT. The J gene is TRBJ2-3, the V gene TRBV5-1, with TRBD2 as a possible D gene (6 bases). This CDR3 is 14 amino acids long. V was clipped by 6 bases and J by 4 bases, with 15 bases between them. The germline CDR1 and CDR2 sequences are SGHRS and YFSETQ.

J is TRBJ2-7 and V is TRBV6-5; perhaps TRBD1 as D (5 bases). This CDR3 region has 16 residues. Trimming pared 0 bases from V and 4 bases from J, leaving 16 bases between. CDR1 is MNHEY and CDR2 is SVGAGI in the germline V gene. The chain's CDR3 is CASSYSGARVGYEQYF. The DNA of the CDR3 is TGTGCCAGCAGTTACTCTGGGGCCCGAGTTGGGTACGAGCAGTACTTC.

This clonotype came up many times. The chain employs TRBV6-5 and TRBJ2-7; D is undetermined. CDR1 MNHEY and CDR2 SVGAGI come from the germline V gene. The CDR3 is 11 residues long. The germline V and J ends were trimmed by 6 bases and 3 bases, with 6 bases remaining between them. This chain's CDR3 is CASRKVYEQYF. CDR3 coding DNA: TGTGCCAGCAGAAAGGTCTACGAGCAGTACTTC.

This clonotype was counted a few times. V usage is TRBV12-3 or TRBV12-4 and J usage is TRBJ2-5; no definite D call. The ends were cut back, 3 bases at V and 5 bases at J, with 10 bases in the middle. This CDR3 region has 13 residues. The CDR3, as DNA: TGTGCCAGCAGTTTCGAGATGGGGGAGACCCAGTACTTC. Its protein is CASSFEMGETQYF.

This rearrangement joins TRBV18 to TRBJ1-2, with 8 bases aligning to TRBD1. The CDR3 contains 15 residues. After removal of 3 bases from V and 6 bases from J, the junction contained 9 bases not matched to a gene. CDR1 is KGHSH and CDR2 is LQKENI in the germline V gene. The CDR3 region is CASSPVGGQGDGYTF. CDR3 DNA: TGTGCCAGCTCACCCGTTGGAGGACAGGGCGATGGCTACACCTTC.

This clonotype was counted only a few times. The chain is built from TRBV20-1 and TRBJ1-1; 7 bases match TRBD1. The CDR3 has 14 residues. Losses at the gene ends were 3 bases for V and 0 bases for J; bases not matched to a gene: 4. Germline CDR1 and CDR2: DFQATT and SNEGSKA (reference sequence). This chain's CDR3 is CSASETGLNTEAFF. In DNA, the CDR3 is TGCAGTGCTAGTGAGACAGGGTTGAACACTGAAGCTTTCTTT.

The chain recombines TRBV5-1 with TRBJ2-7; 8 positions agree with TRBD1. CDR3 length equals 16 residues. Unmatched junction bases numbered 9, after V lost 0 bases and J lost 4 bases. Germline V lookup: CDR1 SGHRS, CDR2 YFSETQ. CDR3 residues: CASSLDSGQVVYEQYF. The CDR3 nucleotides read TGCGCCAGCAGCTTGGACTCGGGACAGGTGGTTTACGAGCAGTACTTC. Using reference TRBV5-1 and TRBJ2-7 for the parts outside the CDR3, the full variable domain is KAGVTQTPRYLIKTRGQQVTLSCSPISGHRSVSWYQQTPGQGLQFLFEYFSETQRNKGNFPGRFSGRQFSNSRSEMNVSTLELGDSALYLCASSLDSGQVVYEQYFGPGTRLTVT.

CDR3 in amino acids: CASSQEPYSNQPQHF. DNA for the CDR3: TGCGCCAGCAGCCAAGAACCCTATAGCAATCAGCCCCAGCATTTT. The chain couples TRBV4-3 to TRBJ1-5; D gene unclear. Germline CDR1 LGHNA, CDR2 YSLEER. Trimming took off 0 bases at V and 0 bases at J, with 6 bases between the two ends. This CDR3 contains 15 residues.

The table lists this clonotype with many counts. This chain links TRBV5-1 with TRBJ2-7; the D is unclear. Per the germline V gene, CDR1 is SGHRS and CDR2 is YFSETQ. The V end lost 8 bases, the J end lost 0 bases, and 18 bases lay between the germline ends. This CDR3 has 15 amino acids. CDR3 in amino acids: CASRDSFQASYEQYF. CDR3 nucleotide sequence: TGCGCCAGTAGAGACTCGTTTCAGGCCTCCTACGAGCAGTACTTC.

The table lists this clonotype with many counts. The V and J genes are TRBV5-1 and TRBJ2-3; perhaps TRBD1 as D (6 bases). Germline V gene data show CDR1 as SGHRS and CDR2 as YFSETQ. This CDR3 is 14 amino acids long. Trimming shortened V by 5 bases and J by 0 bases, and 10 bases separated the two germline ends. CDR3 bases: TGCGCCAGCAGTTCGAGGGGGAGCACAGATACGCAGTATTTT. This codes for CASSSRGSTDTQYF.

This clonotype came up a few times. This chain connects TRBV4-3 to TRBJ2-2; perhaps TRBD2 as D (5 bases). CDR1 is LGHNA and CDR2 is YSLEER in the germline V gene. The V end was cut by 5 bases, the J end by 6 bases, with 13 bases between. This CDR3 region has 14 residues. CDR3 region: CASSFDRSAGELFF. The CDR3 DNA follows: TGCGCCAGCAGCTTCGACCGTAGCGCCGGGGAGCTGTTTTTT.

There are a few counts of this clonotype. This rearrangement joins TRBV6-1 to TRBJ1-2; D is undetermined. Germline values: CDR1 MNHNS, CDR2 SASEGT. Trimming left V 8 bases short and J 7 bases short, with 20 bases between. This CDR3 has 14 amino acids. CDR3 nucleotide sequence: TGTGCCAGCCTAGCCGCGTCGGAAGGCGGTGGCTACACCTTC. Its protein is CASLAASEGGGYTF.

The chain uses TRBV27 and TRBJ2-3, with 7 bases aligning to TRBD1. The CDR3 loop spans 15 amino acids. Looked up from germline, CDR1 is MNHEY and CDR2 is SMNVEV (reference sequence). The junction had 6 bases not matched to a gene; V was cut back by 3 bases and J by 3 bases. DNA for the CDR3: TGTGCCAGCAGTTTTAGGGGGCTAGGAACAGATACGCAGTATTTT. Translation gives CASSFRGLGTDTQYF.

The J gene is TRBJ1-5, the V gene TRBV3-1; 8 bases line up with TRBD1. This CDR3 is 16 amino acids long. After removal of 1 base from V and 4 bases from J, the junction contained 6 bases not matched to a gene. Germline assignment: CDR1 LGHDT and CDR2 YNNKEL (reference sequence). The CDR3, as DNA: TGTGCCAGCAGCCAAGGTGGACAGGGAGGAAATCAGCCCCAGCATTTT. Its protein is CASSQGGQGGNQPQHF. The whole variable domain, filled in from reference TRBV3-1 and TRBJ1-5, reads DTAVSQTPKYLVTQMGNDKSIKCEQNLGHDTMYWYKQDSKKFLKIMFSYNNKELIINETVPNRFSPKSPDKAHLNLHINSLELGDSAVYFCASSQGGQGGNQPQHFGDGTRLSIL.

This clonotype appeared a few times. The rearrangement joins TRBV20-1 to TRBJ2-3; D unresolved. The CDR3 contains 13 residues. Germline V gives CDR1 DFQATT, CDR2 SNEGSKA (reference sequence). V lost 1 base and J 1 base, leaving 6 bases between the germline ends. The CDR3: CSARVVGTDTQYF. DNA for the CDR3: TGCAGTGCTAGAGTTGTTGGCACAGATACGCAGTATTTT.

The V call is TRBV7-2, the J call TRBJ2-1; D tentatively reads TRBD1 or TRBD2 (5 bases each). The CDR3 consists of 15 residues. CDR1 and CDR2 from the germline V gene are SGHTA and FQGNSA. V was clipped by 3 bases and J by 3 bases, with 12 bases between them. The chain's CDR3 is CASSFQGSGYNEQFF. CDR3 bases: TGTGCCAGCAGCTTCCAGGGCAGCGGCTACAATGAGCAGTTCTTC.

This clonotype was observed a few times. The chain recombines TRBV10-3 with TRBJ2-3; D is possibly TRBD1 or TRBD2 (5 bases each). The CDR3 extends over 13 amino acids. The V end lost 4 bases, the J end lost 6 bases, and 11 bases lay between the germline ends. Germline V gives CDR1 ENHRY, CDR2 SYGVKD. The CDR3 sequence: CAISGGRPDTQYF. CDR3 in DNA: TGTGCCATCAGTGGGGGACGTCCGGATACGCAGTATTTT.

The V gene is TRBV5-6, the J gene TRBJ2-3; 10 bases are a match to TRBD2. The CDR3 covers 15 residues. V trimming: 5 bases; J trimming: 2 bases; junction bases outside the gene matches: 5. Germline-derived CDR1 and CDR2 are SGHDT and YYEEEE. This chain's CDR3 is CASSQAGGPTDTQYF. CDR3 nucleotides: TGTGCCAGCAGTCAAGCGGGGGGGCCCACAGATACGCAGTATTTT.

This clonotype has only a few counts. This chain joins TRBV12-3 or TRBV12-4 and TRBJ2-7, with D perhaps TRBD1 (5 bases). The ends were cut back, 5 bases at V and 1 base at J, with 15 bases in the middle. This CDR3 comprises 15 residues. The CDR3 nucleotides read TGTGCCAGCAGTGAAGTTTGGAAGGGGTCCTACGAGCAGTACTTC. The encoded protein is CASSEVWKGSYEQYF.

The CDR3 DNA follows: TGTGCCTGGTGCGAAGGAGGGCTAGGCAATCAGCCCCAGCATTTT. Protein product: CAWCEGGLGNQPQHF. The chain employs TRBV30 and TRBJ1-5; D gene uncertain. Trimming took 5 bases from V and 2 from J, leaving 16 bases between them. The CDR3 spans 15 residues. Germline lookup yields CDR1 GTSNPN and CDR2 SVGIG (reference sequence).